This paragraph reports one T cell receptor beta chain. Its antigen remains unidentified. It was at deep level that the assay was run. In the authors' methods: In the immunoSEQ data, sequences were junction-only and lacked quality scores, so filtering differed. The repertoire was sequenced with immunoSEQ multiplex PCR; TCRdb's copy has only in-frame clones and lacks some. The V and J calls and the clone size are those of that table, but D and trimming were determined from the DNA. The data hold about 1.5 million clones, with around 97% observed a single time. The data derive from a study of shared clonotypes between healthy human individuals. Notes on the study in general: The study drew on few donors, limiting represented genetic and exposure-history diversity.

The CDR3 is made up of 17 amino acids. Germline CDR1 reads SGHKS; CDR2 reads YYEKEE (reference sequence). V lost 4 bases and J lost 6, with 26 bases in between. Sequencing was performed on naive CD4+ T cells sorted from blood. Noted subset: CD45RA+ positively selected. This receptor was taken from a man aged 30 to 45 in good health. The chain employs TRBV5-5 and TRBJ2-7, with D possibly matching TRBD2 (6 bases). The CDR3 region is CASSPLGPSVYGGEQYF. The CDR3, as DNA: TGTGCCAGCAGCCCACTCGGCCCCAGCGTCTACGGGGGCGAGCAGTACTTC.